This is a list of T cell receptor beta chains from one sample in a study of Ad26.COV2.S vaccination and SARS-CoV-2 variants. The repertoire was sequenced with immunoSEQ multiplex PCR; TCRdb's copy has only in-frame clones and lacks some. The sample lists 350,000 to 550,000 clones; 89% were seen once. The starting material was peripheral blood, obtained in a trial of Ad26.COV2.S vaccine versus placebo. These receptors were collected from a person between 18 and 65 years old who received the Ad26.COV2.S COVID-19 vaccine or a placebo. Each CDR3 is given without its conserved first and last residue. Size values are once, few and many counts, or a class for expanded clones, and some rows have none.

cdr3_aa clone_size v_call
ASSPLVEQF . TRBV7-2
ASGTYPDTQY . TRBV11-2
ASSRGNRDDTEAF . TRBV3-1/TRBV3-2
ASSFPGGTEAF . TRBV6-6
ASSQDWKREGLQETQY . TRBV14
ASSRGAANEQY . TRBV7-9
ASSSTGVGGEGYT . TRBV5-4
ASSLVPGEQY once TRBV11-1
ASSDPRGQGAYETQY . TRBV11-2
ASSLAWEGWREKLF . TRBV7-6
ASSSTGDSPRGYT . TRBV7-3
SPGTGQNIQY . TRBV29-1
ASSFQGGSDEQY . TRBV6-5
ASSSGQGNEQF once TRBV28
ASSGRTENTEAF . TRBV9
ASSVEGAVYGYT . TRBV5-5
ASSLEASGGQETQY . TRBV5-1
ASSLRGYEQY . TRBV28
ASSPTGLGNSPLH . TRBV19
ASSPGGLHTQY . TRBV18
ASSLQRADTQY . TRBV4-3
ASSPGSTDTQY . TRBV4-2
ASSLVRGASSYNEQF . TRBV5-1
ATSVDRERGYT . TRBV24-1
ASRQEYFEKLF . TRBV12-3/TRBV12-4
ASSQDIANYGYT . TRBV3-1/TRBV3-2
SASEGLAGPNNEQF once TRBV20-1
ASSQVGYDDQETQY . TRBV4-2
ASSLFGGISTGELF . TRBV7-3
ASSQEAVPSGQETQY . TRBV4-3
ASSLGGVGNQPQH . TRBV27
ASNVQGGGDYT once TRBV25-1
ASSLNAGDNSPLH . TRBV7-3
ASSKDFSSYNEQF . TRBV7-3
ASSPQGTGRYYGYT . TRBV7-9
ASRTGGAGTGELF . TRBV6-5
ASCKVFGAEAF . TRBV18
ASSPGQSTYGYT few TRBV27
ASSKDRNTIY . TRBV5-6
ASRERNRLGTEAF few TRBV11-3
ASSLRSVGGDEQY once TRBV11-1